The 18 T cell receptor beta chains listed next were all sequenced from one sample in a study of CD8 T cells in ankylosing spondylitis. TCRdb reprocessed the 5' RACE reads with MiXCR, giving one entry per CDR3 protein. This sample has about 240,000 distinct CDR3 sequences, with approximately 7.6% found just once. Sequencing was performed on blood, either unsorted or a sorted T cell fraction (not recorded which). The receptors stem from a female donor with ankylosing spondylitis or in good health (not recorded which).

The sample holds many counts of this clonotype. The chain combines TRBV20-1 with TRBJ2-4; TRBD2 matches 12 bases. Per germline, CDR1 DFQATT and CDR2 SNEGSKA (reference sequence). The length of the CDR3 is 17 residues. The ends lost 4 bases at V and 6 bases at J; junction bases unmatched: 13. CDR3 residues: CSATYPRTSGNGNIQYF. The DNA of the CDR3 is TGCAGTGCTACCTACCCTCGGACTAGCGGGAACGGAAACATTCAGTACTTC.

This clonotype was observed a few times. V gene TRBV6-4 combines with J gene TRBJ2-1, with D unclear. Germline lookup yields CDR1 MRHNA and CDR2 SNTAGT. CDR3 length: 12 residues. This CDR3 reads CAPPRSHNEQFF. The CDR3 DNA reads as TGTGCTCCACCGCGCAGTCACAATGAGCAGTTCTTC.

V is TRBV7-9 and J is TRBJ1-1, with 8 bases that match TRBD1. With 5 bases clipped from V and 3 bases from J, the junction kept 2 bases outside the gene matches. CDR1 and CDR2 (germline): SEHNR, FQNEAQ (reference sequence). The CDR3 spans 13 residues. The CDR3 DNA reads TGTGCCAGCAGCCAGGGGGCGGACACTGAAGCTTTCTTT. This translates into CASSQGADTEAFF.

The CDR3, as DNA: TGTGCCAGCAGCTTAGGCTCCGGAGGGGGGGCAGGCGAGCAGTACTTC. Translating it yields CASSLGSGGGAGEQYF. The chain couples TRBV7-2 to TRBJ2-7; the D gene is possibly TRBD2 (7 bases). Deletions cut 1 base from V and 6 bases from J, with 19 bases between. The CDR3 spans 16 residues. Germline V gives CDR1 SGHTA, CDR2 FQGNSA.

This clonotype was found many times. The chain links TRBV2 to TRBJ2-1, with D tentatively TRBD2 (7 bases). The V end lost 7 bases, the J end lost 4 bases, and 20 bases lay between the germline ends. Looked up from germline, CDR1 is SNHLY and CDR2 is FYNNEI. The CDR3 length is 16 residues. Here the CDR3 DNA reads TGTGCCAGCACGCCTGGGGGGGGGCGTCGGTACAATGAGCAGTTCTTC. Translation: CASTPGGGRRYNEQFF.

This clonotype was observed at least ten times. The chain uses TRBV7-2 and TRBJ2-3; 12 bases agree with TRBD2. The CDR3 runs 16 residues. CDR1 SGHTA and CDR2 FQGNSA come from the germline V gene. The trim removed 5 bases at V and 5 bases at J, leaving 8 bases unmatched. In DNA form, the CDR3 reads TGTGCCAGCAGCCGGAAACTAGCGGGAGGTCAAGATACGCAGTATTTT. Protein: CASSRKLAGGQDTQYF.

Ten or more counts support this clonotype. V gene TRBV7-2 combines with J gene TRBJ1-2; 9 nucleotides line up with TRBD1. Germline CDR1 reads SGHTA; CDR2 reads FQGNSA. After removal of 7 bases from V and 4 bases from J, the junction contained 4 bases not matched to a gene. This CDR3 is built from 13 residues. The CDR3: CASNRDRVYGYTF. CDR3 DNA: TGTGCCAGCAACCGGGACAGGGTCTATGGCTACACCTTC.

This clonotype was seen repeatedly, ten times or more. This chain joins TRBV29-1 and TRBJ1-5; D is perhaps TRBD1 (5 bases). Germline-derived CDR1 and CDR2 are SQVTM and ANQGSEA. V lost 7 bases and J lost 6, with 13 bases in between. The CDR3 is 12 residues long. The CDR3 reads CSAGTSGQPQHF. CDR3 nucleotides: TGCAGCGCCGGGACCTCGGGTCAGCCCCAGCATTTT.

V gene TRBV7-2 combines with J gene TRBJ1-1; TRBD1 agrees at 7 bases. V was pared by 1 base and J by 5 bases, with 4 bases of the junction left unmatched. The CDR3 sequence is 14 residues long. CDR1 is SGHTA, CDR2 FQGNSA, per germline. CDR3 sequence (DNA): TGTGCCAGCAGCTTAGAGTACAGGGGAACTGAAGCTTTCTTT. Encoded protein: CASSLEYRGTEAFF.

At least ten counts were recorded for this clonotype. The chain recombines TRBV2 with TRBJ2-3; D call uncertain. The germline V gene has CDR1 SNHLY and CDR2 FYNNEI. The CDR3 consists of 14 residues. Trimming left V 3 bases short and J 6 bases short, with 13 bases between. This CDR3 reads CASSEGIPPDTQYF. DNA for the CDR3: TGTGCCAGCAGTGAGGGGATCCCGCCGGATACGCAGTATTTT.

The table lists this clonotype with many counts. V is TRBV7-9 and J is TRBJ1-1; unclear D gene. This CDR3 region has 12 residues. Germline V lookup: CDR1 SEHNR, CDR2 FQNEAQ (reference sequence). V was trimmed by 2 bases and J by 1 base, leaving 2 bases between them. This CDR3 is CASSLSNTEAFF. The DNA for the CDR3 is TGTGCCAGCAGCTTATCGAACACTGAAGCTTTCTTT.

This clonotype was picked up many times. This chain uses TRBV20-1 with TRBJ2-1; 9 bases align to TRBD2. The J segment lost 2 bases and the V segment lost 6 bases, leaving 8 bases of the junction unmatched. Looked up from germline, CDR1 is DFQATT and CDR2 is SNEGSKA (reference sequence). The CDR3 runs to 15 residues. In nucleotides, the CDR3 is TGCAGTGCCTCACCAGCGGGAGGAACCTACAATGAGCAGTTCTTC. Amino acid sequence: CSASPAGGTYNEQFF.

This clonotype was counted at least ten times. A read error may produce the germline difference seen at one junction end. The chain recombines TRBV29-1 with TRBJ1-6, with 7 bases matching TRBD1. The germline V gene encodes CDR1 SQVTM and CDR2 ANQGSEA. CDR3 length equals 12 residues. In DNA form, the CDR3 reads TGCAGCGTTGAAGATGGGGACAGACGGCGCCGCTTT. It codes for CSVEDGDRRRRF.

In this sample, this clonotype turned up many times. The rearrangement joins TRBV29-1 to TRBJ1-1, with D possibly being TRBD1 (6 bases). The V and J ends lost 3 bases and 5 bases respectively, with 13 bases between them. The CDR3 contains 13 residues. The germline gives CDR1 SQVTM, CDR2 ANQGSEA. The CDR3 loop is CSVDGGGGTEAFF. The DNA for the CDR3 is TGCAGCGTTGACGGAGGGGGGGGAACTGAAGCTTTCTTT.

This clonotype was found many times. The V gene is TRBV4-3, the J gene TRBJ2-5, with 10 bases that match TRBD2. The CDR3 contains 19 residues. Trimming at V came to 0 bases and at J to 5 bases, leaving 15 bases not matched to a gene. Germline V gene lookup returns CDR1 LGHNA and CDR2 YSLEER. In nucleotides, the CDR3 is TGCGCCAGCAGCCAAGAAATGGTGGTAGCGGGAGGATCTGGGGAGACCCAGTACTTC. Amino acid sequence: CASSQEMVVAGGSGETQYF.

This clonotype was seen at least ten times. The CDR3 loop is CASSTSGRPYNEQFF. In DNA form, the CDR3 reads TGTGCCAGCAGTACGAGCGGGAGGCCTTACAATGAGCAGTTCTTC. This chain joins TRBV7-8 and TRBJ2-1, with 9 bases aligning to TRBD2. Germline CDR1 reads SGHVS; CDR2 reads FQNEAQ. The CDR3 is 15 amino acids. Germline trimming cut 6 bases from V and 4 bases from J; bases unmatched to any gene: 7.

At least ten counts were recorded for this clonotype. The chain has TRBV20-1 and TRBJ1-3; no definite D call. The CDR3 has 14 residues. The germline CDR1 and CDR2 sequences are DFQATT and SNEGSKA (reference sequence). Trimming pared 1 base from V and 1 base from J, leaving 8 bases between. The CDR3 region has the DNA TGCAGTGCTAGAGCCCCCAGTTCTGGAAACACCATATATTTT. This encodes CSARAPSSGNTIYF.

This clonotype appeared many times. The chain employs TRBV20-1 and TRBJ2-3; D is ambiguous. Germline CDR1 reads DFQATT; CDR2 reads SNEGSKA (reference sequence). V was pared by 6 bases and J by 5 bases, with 6 bases between. CDR3 length: 10 residues. The CDR3 DNA reads as TGCAGTGCGGTGGGAGATACGCAGTATTTT. Translating gives CSAVGDTQYF.